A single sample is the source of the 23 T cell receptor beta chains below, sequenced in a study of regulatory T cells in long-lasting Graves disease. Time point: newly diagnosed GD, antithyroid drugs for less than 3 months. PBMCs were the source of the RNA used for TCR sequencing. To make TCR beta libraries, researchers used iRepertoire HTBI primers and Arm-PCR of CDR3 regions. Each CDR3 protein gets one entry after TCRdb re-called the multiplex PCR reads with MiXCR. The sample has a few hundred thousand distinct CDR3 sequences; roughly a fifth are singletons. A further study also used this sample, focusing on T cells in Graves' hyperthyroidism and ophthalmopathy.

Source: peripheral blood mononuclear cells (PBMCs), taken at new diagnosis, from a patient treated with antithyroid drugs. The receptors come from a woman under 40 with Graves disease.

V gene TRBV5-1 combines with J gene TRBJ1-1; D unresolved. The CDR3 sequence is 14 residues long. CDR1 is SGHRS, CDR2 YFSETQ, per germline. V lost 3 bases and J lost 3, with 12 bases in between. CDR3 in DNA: TGCGCCAGCAGCTCGACACCTGAGGACACTGAAGCTTTCTTT. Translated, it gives CASSSTPEDTEAFF.

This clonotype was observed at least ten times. The CDR3: CACRWGDPHQPQHF. CDR3 sequence (DNA): TGTGCCTGCCGATGGGGGGACCCACATCAGCCCCAGCATTTT. V is TRBV30 and J is TRBJ1-5; D is possibly TRBD1 (5 bases). Germline assignment: CDR1 GTSNPN and CDR2 SVGIG (reference sequence). V was cut by 6 bases and J by 5 bases, with 17 bases left in between. The CDR3 totals 14 residues.

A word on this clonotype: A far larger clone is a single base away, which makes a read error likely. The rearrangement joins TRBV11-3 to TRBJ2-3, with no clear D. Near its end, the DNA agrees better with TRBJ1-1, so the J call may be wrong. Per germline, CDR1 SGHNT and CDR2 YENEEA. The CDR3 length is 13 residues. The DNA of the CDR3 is TGTGCCAGCAACACCCATCCGGGGACTGAAGCTTTCTTT. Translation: CASNTHPGTEAFF.

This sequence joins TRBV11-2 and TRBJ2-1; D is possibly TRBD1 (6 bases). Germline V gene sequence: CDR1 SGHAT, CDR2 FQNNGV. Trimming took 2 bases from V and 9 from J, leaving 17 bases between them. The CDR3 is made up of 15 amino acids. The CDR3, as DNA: TGTGCCAGCAGCTTATATAGAGGGGGAAGGAGTGAGCAGTTCTTC. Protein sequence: CASSLYRGGRSEQFF.

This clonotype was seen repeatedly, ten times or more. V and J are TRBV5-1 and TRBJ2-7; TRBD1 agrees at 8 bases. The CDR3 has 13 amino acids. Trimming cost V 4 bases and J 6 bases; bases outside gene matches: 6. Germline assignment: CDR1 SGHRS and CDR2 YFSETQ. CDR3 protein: CASSTQQGAEQYF. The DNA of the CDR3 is TGCGCCAGCAGCACGCAGCAGGGGGCCGAGCAGTACTTC.

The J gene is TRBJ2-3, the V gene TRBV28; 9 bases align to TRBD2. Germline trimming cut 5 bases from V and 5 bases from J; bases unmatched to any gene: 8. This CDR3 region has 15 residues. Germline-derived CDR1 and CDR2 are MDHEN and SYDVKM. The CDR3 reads CASSNGGRAGDTQYF. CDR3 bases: TGTGCCAGCAGTAATGGCGGGAGGGCCGGAGATACGCAGTATTTT.

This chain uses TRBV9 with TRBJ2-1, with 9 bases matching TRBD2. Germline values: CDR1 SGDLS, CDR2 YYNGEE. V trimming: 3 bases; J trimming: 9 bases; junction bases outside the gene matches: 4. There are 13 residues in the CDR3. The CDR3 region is CASSDIAGAEQFF. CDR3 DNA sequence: TGTGCCAGCAGCGATATAGCGGGAGCTGAGCAGTTCTTC. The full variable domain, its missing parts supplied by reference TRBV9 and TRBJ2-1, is DSGVTQTPKHLITATGQRVTLRCSPRSGDLSVYWYQQSLDQGLQFLIQYYNGEERAKGNILERFSAQQFPDLHSELNLSSLELGDSALYFCASSDIAGAEQFFGPGTRLTVL.

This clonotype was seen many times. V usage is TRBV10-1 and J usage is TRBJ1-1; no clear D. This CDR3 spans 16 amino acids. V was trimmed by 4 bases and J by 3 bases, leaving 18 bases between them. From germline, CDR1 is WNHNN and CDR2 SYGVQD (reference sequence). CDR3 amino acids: CASSGTRETADTEAFF. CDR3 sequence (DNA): TGCGCCAGCAGTGGAACGCGCGAAACGGCGGACACTGAAGCTTTCTTT.

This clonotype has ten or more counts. In DNA, the CDR3 is TGTGCCAGCAGTCTAACGGGGGGGCCGAGCACCGGGGAGCTGTTTTTT. It encodes CASSLTGGPSTGELFF. The V gene is TRBV2, the J gene TRBJ2-2, with 8 bases fitting TRBD2. The junction had 9 bases not matched to a gene; V was cut back by 5 bases and J by 4 bases. The CDR3 is made up of 16 amino acids. Germline V CDR1 and CDR2: SNHLY, FYNNEI.

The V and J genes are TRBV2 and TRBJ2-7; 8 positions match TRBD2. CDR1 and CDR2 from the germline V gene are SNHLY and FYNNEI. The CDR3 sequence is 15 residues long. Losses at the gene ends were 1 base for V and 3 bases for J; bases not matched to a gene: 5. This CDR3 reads CASSEGGGWNYEQYF. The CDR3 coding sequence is TGTGCCAGCAGTGAAGGCGGGGGGTGGAACTACGAGCAGTACTTC.

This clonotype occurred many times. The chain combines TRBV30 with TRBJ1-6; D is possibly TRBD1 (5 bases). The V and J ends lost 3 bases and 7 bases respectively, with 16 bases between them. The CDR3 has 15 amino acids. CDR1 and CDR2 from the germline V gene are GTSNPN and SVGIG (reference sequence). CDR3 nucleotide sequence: TGTGCCTGGAGCCCCGGGACGGAGGCAAATTCACCCCTCCACTTT. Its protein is CAWSPGTEANSPLHF. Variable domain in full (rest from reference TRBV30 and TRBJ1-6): SQTIHQWPATLVQPVGSPLSLECTVEGTSNPNLYWYRQAAGRGLQLLFYSVGIGQISSEVPQNLSASRPQDRQFILSSKKLLLSDSGFYLCAWSPGTEANSPLHFGNGTRLTVT.

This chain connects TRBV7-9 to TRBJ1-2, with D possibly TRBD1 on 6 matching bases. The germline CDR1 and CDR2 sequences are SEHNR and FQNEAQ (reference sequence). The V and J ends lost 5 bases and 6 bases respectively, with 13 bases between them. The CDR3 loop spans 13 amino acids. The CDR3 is CASSATGRNGYTF. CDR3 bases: TGTGCCAGCAGCGCCACAGGGAGGAATGGCTACACCTTC.

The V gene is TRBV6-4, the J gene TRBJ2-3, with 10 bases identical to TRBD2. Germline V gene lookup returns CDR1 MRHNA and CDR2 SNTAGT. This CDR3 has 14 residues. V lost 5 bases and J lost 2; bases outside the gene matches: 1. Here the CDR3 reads CASSSGRDTDTQYF. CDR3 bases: TGTGCCAGCAGTAGCGGGAGGGACACAGATACGCAGTATTTT.

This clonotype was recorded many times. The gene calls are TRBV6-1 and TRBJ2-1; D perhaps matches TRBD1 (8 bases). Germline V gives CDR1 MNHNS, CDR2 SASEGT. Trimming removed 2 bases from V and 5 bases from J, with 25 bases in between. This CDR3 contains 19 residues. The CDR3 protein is CASSEYPRGQVGGDNEQFF. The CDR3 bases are TGTGCCAGCAGTGAATATCCAAGGGGACAGGTGGGGGGGGACAATGAGCAGTTCTTC.

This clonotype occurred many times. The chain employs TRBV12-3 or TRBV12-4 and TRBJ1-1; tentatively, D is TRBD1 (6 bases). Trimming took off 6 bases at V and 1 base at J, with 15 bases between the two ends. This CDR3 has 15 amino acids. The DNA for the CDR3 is TGTGCCAGCAGCCTTGACAGGAGGAGGAACACTGAAGCTTTCTTT. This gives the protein CASSLDRRRNTEAFF.

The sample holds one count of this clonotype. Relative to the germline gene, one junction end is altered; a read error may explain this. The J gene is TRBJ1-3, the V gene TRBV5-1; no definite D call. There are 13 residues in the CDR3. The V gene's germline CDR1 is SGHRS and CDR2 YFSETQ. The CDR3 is CASRVNSGSTIYF. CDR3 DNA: TGCGCCAGCAGGGTGAACTCTGGAAGCACCATATATTTT.

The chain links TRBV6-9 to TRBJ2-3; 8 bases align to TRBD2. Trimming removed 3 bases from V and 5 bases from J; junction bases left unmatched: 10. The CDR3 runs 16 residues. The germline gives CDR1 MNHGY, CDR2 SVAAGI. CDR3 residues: CASSYQPGLGGDTQYF. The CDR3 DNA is TGTGCCAGCAGTTACCAACCGGGACTAGGGGGAGATACGCAGTATTTT.

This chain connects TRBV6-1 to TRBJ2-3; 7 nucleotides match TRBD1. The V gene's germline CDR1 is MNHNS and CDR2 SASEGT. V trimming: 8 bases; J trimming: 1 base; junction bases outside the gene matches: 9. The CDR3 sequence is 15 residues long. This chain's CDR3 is CASERGGAGTDTQYF. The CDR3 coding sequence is TGTGCCAGCGAACGAGGGGGCGCGGGCACAGATACGCAGTATTTT.

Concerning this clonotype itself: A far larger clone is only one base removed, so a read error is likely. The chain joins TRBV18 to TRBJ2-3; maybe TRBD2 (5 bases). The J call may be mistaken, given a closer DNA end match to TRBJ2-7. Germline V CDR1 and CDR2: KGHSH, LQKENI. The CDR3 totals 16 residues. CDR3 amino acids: CASSPRGSPISYGQYF. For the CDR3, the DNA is TGTGCCAGCTCACCCCGGGGTAGCCCGATCTCCTACGGGCAGTACTTC.

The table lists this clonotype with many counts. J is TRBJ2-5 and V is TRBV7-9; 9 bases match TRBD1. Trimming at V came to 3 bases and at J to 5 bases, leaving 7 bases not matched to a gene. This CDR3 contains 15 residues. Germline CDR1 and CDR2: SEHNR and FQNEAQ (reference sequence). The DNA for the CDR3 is TGTGCCAGCAGCTTGCTGACAGGGGGGACGGAGACCCAGTACTTC. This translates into CASSLLTGGTETQYF.

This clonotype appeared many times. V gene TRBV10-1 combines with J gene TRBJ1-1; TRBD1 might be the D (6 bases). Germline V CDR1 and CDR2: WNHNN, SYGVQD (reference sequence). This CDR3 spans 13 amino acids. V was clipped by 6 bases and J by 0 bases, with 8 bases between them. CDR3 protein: CASSDRMNTEAFF. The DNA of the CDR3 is TGCGCCAGCAGCGACAGGATGAACACTGAAGCTTTCTTT.

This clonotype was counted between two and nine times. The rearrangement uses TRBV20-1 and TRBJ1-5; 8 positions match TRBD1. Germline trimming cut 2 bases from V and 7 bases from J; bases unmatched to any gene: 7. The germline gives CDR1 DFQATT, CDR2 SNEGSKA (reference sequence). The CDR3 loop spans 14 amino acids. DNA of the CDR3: TGCAGTGCTAGAAGAGGACAGGGCGGACAGCCCCAGCATTTT. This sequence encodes CSARRGQGGQPQHF.

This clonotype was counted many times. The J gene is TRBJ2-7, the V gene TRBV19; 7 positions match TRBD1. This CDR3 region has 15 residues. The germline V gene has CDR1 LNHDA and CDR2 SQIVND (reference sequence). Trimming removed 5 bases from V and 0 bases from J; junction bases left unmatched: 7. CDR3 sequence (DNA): TGTGCCAGTAGTCCGGACAGGAGAGGCTCCTACGAGCAGTACTTC. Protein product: CASSPDRRGSYEQYF.